This TCR beta chain was sequenced during a study of cytomegalovirus exposure and HLA in healthy donors. Study background: Ancestry clustering placed around 81% of about 400 genotyped donors in the Caucasian-associated cluster.

The PCR employed 60 Vbeta primers together with 13 Jbeta primers. Some clones are missing from TCRdb's copy, which holds only in-frame ones; the method was immunoSEQ multiplex PCR. This sample carries roughly 180,000 clones, about 82% of them seen once, and the ten largest clones take under 2%. J was trimmed by 6 bases and V by 5 bases; bases with no gene match: 3. The germline gives CDR1 SSHAT, CDR2 FNYEAQ (reference sequence). The CDR3 totals 13 residues. This clone was found a few times. Its matching antigen is unknown. General observations from the study: In a later analysis, CMV-associated beta chains were mostly HLA-associated, it appeared.

The receptor was isolated from a woman aged 25 to 39 in good health and CMV-seronegative. This sequence joins TRBV7-7 and TRBJ2-1; 8 nucleotides match TRBD2. Input material: PBMCs. CDR3 DNA sequence: TGTGCCAGCAGCAAAGGACTAGCCAATGAGCAGTTCTTC. Its protein product is CASSKGLANEQFF.